Presented here are 28 T cell receptor beta chains from one specimen sequenced in a study of brain T cells in children with intractable seizures (TCRdb year 2021). The label giving this sample's time point can be read as: blood from clinic visit 5 months post-surgery; TSC patient then seizure free. The library came from the immunoSEQ multiplex PCR assay. TCRdb provides this immuneACCESS table in a form limited to in-frame rearrangements. Some clones are lacking; in checked studies, under half of them reflect an unresolved V gene, and why the rest are absent is not known. The table for this sample lists about 340,000 clones; more than 85% of them were counted only once. In total, the top ten clones hold roughly 5.8% of the sample. The starting material was peripheral blood, obtained 4 to 6 months after surgery. The receptors stem from a boy under two years old with tuberous sclerosis and intractable seizures.

The rearrangement links TRBV7-9 to TRBJ1-4; D is uncertain. The germline V gene has CDR1 SEHNR and CDR2 FQNEAQ (reference sequence). The CDR3 is 15 amino acids. The V end lost 3 bases, the J end lost 0 bases, and 8 bases lay between the germline ends. The CDR3: CASSFTAATNEKLFF. The CDR3 DNA reads TGTGCCAGCAGCTTCACAGCAGCAACTAATGAAAAACTGTTTTTT.

The gene calls are TRBV7-9 and TRBJ1-1; D gene ambiguous. Germline V gene data show CDR1 as SEHNR and CDR2 as FQNEAQ (reference sequence). CDR3 length: 15 residues. V lost 5 bases and J lost 4, with 17 bases in between. CDR3 nucleotide sequence: TGTGCCAGCAGCCAAGTAGTTGGTTTGAGCACTGAAGCTTTCTTT. This translates into CASSQVVGLSTEAFF. The full variable domain, completed using reference TRBV7-9 and TRBJ1-1, is DTGVSQNPRHKITKRGQNVTFRCDPISEHNRLYWYRQTLGQGPEFLTYFQNEAQLEKSRLLSDRFSAERPKGSFSTLEIQRTEQGDSAMYLCASSQVVGLSTEAFFGQGTRLTVV.

This chain uses TRBV6-5 with TRBJ1-1, with a weak D call TRBD1 (5 bases). V lost 7 bases, J lost 0 bases, and 12 bases lay in between. Germline loops: CDR1 MNHEY, CDR2 SVGAGI. This CDR3 is 14 amino acids long. CDR3 sequence: CASIRDLMNTEAFF. Here the CDR3 DNA reads TGTGCCAGCATCAGGGATCTAATGAACACTGAAGCTTTCTTT.

J is TRBJ2-5 and V is TRBV5-4, with D tentatively TRBD2 (6 bases). Trimming cost V 2 bases and J 2 bases, with 10 bases left between them. This CDR3 comprises 14 residues. Germline-derived CDR1 and CDR2 are SGHNT and YYREEE (reference sequence). CDR3 amino acids: CASSFRREQETQYF. As DNA, the CDR3 is TGTGCCAGCAGCTTCAGGCGGGAACAAGAGACCCAGTACTTC.

The V gene is TRBV4-2, the J gene TRBJ1-1, with unresolved D. CDR3 length: 14 amino acids. Per the germline V gene, CDR1 is LGHNA and CDR2 is YNFKEQ. V lost 1 base to trimming and J lost 5 bases, with 11 bases between them. This CDR3 reads CASSQVLKRTEAFF. The CDR3 region has the DNA TGTGCCAGCAGCCAAGTTCTTAAGAGAACTGAAGCTTTCTTT.

The chain couples TRBV29-1 to TRBJ2-7; D gene unclear. Germline CDR1 SQVTM, CDR2 ANQGSEA. The V and J ends lost 1 base and 1 base respectively, with 11 bases between them. The CDR3 loop spans 14 amino acids. CDR3 sequence (DNA): TGCAGCGTTGAAGGCGTAGATTCGTCCTACGAGCAGTACTTC. The encoded protein is CSVEGVDSSYEQYF.

This chain connects TRBV19 to TRBJ2-1, with 16 positions matching TRBD2. The CDR3 spans 17 residues. V shed 7 bases, J shed 13 bases, and the junction held 16 bases outside the gene matches. Germline V gene data show CDR1 as LNHDA and CDR2 as SQIVND (reference sequence). CDR3 sequence (DNA): TGTGCCAGTACCTACACCGGGACTAGCGGGGGGGCTGGAGACCAGTTCTTC. Translating gives CASTYTGTSGGAGDQFF.

The J gene is TRBJ1-2, the V gene TRBV3-1 (or the pseudogene TRBV3-2); a possible D gene is TRBD1 (5 bases). Germline V lookup: CDR1 LGHDT, CDR2 YNNKEL (reference sequence). The V and J ends lost 0 bases and 0 bases respectively, with 17 bases between them. This CDR3 comprises 18 residues. For the CDR3, the DNA is TGTGCCAGCAGCCAAGATCACGGGGGGGTCTTTTCTAACTATGGCTACACCTTC. Amino acids: CASSQDHGGVFSNYGYTF.

The J gene is TRBJ2-2, the V gene TRBV10-2; D gene ambiguous. The germline V gene has CDR1 WSHSY and CDR2 SAAADI. This CDR3 is 16 amino acids long. V was clipped by 3 bases and J by 0 bases, with 11 bases between them. In nucleotides, the CDR3 is TGCGCCAGCAGTGACCGCGCTAACACGAACACCGGGGAGCTGTTTTTT. Its translation: CASSDRANTNTGELFF.

The chain uses TRBV20-1 and TRBJ2-4; D gene unclear. Germline CDR1 DFQATT, CDR2 SNEGSKA (reference sequence). Trimming pared 6 bases from V and 7 bases from J, leaving 22 bases between. CDR3 length equals 15 residues. CDR3 DNA: TGCAGTGCCAGTATGAGGCAACAAATACCCAACATTCAGTACTTC. Encoded protein: CSASMRQQIPNIQYF.

This chain uses TRBV5-1 with TRBJ1-1; possibly TRBD1 for D (5 bases). This CDR3 is 12 amino acids long. Per germline, CDR1 SGHRS and CDR2 YFSETQ. Trimming took off 4 bases at V and 8 bases at J, with 12 bases between the two ends. Here the CDR3 reads CASSPVRGEAFF. The CDR3 DNA reads TGCGCCAGCAGCCCTGTACGGGGGGAAGCTTTCTTT.

V and J are TRBV20-1 and TRBJ2-3; a weak D match, TRBD2 (5 bases). This CDR3 spans 10 amino acids. Germline-derived CDR1 and CDR2 are DFQATT and SNEGSKA (reference sequence). CDR3 in amino acids: CRGVVASQYF. DNA of the CDR3: TGCAGGGGAGTGGTAGCGTCTCAGTATTTT.

This chain connects TRBV6-5 to TRBJ1-2, with D possibly being TRBD1 (5 bases). V lost 2 bases and J lost 3, with 7 bases in between. CDR1 and CDR2 from the germline V gene are MNHEY and SVGAGI. This CDR3 has 13 residues. The CDR3 spells CASSYGGDYGYTF. The DNA of the CDR3 is TGTGCCAGCAGTTACGGGGGAGACTATGGCTACACCTTC.

The rearrangement links TRBV5-8 to TRBJ1-1, with 11 bases matching TRBD1. Trimming at V came to 1 base and at J to 5 bases, leaving 10 bases not matched to a gene. This CDR3 region has 17 residues. From germline, CDR1 is SGHTS and CDR2 YDEGEE. The CDR3 here is CASSLFGTGGRRTEAFF. The CDR3 nucleotides read TGTGCCAGCAGCTTGTTCGGGACAGGGGGTCGTAGGACTGAAGCTTTCTTT.

This clone appeared a single time. The rearrangement joins TRBV6-6 to TRBJ1-4, with D possibly being TRBD1 (6 bases). The ends were cut back, 6 bases at V and 6 bases at J, with 20 bases in the middle. The CDR3 length is 16 residues. Germline V gene sequence: CDR1 MNHNY, CDR2 SVGAGI (reference sequence). The CDR3 DNA is TGTGCCAGCAGGACCACAGGGAGGCACTTGGATGAAAAACTGTTTTTT. Amino acids: CASRTTGRHLDEKLFF.

V is TRBV7-2 and J is TRBJ2-3; unclear D gene. CDR1 is SGHTA and CDR2 is FQGNSA in the germline V gene. CDR3 length: 14 amino acids. Trimming removed 3 bases from V and 2 bases from J, with 9 bases in between. The CDR3 DNA follows: TGTGCCAGCAGCTTTGACTCATTCACAGATACGCAGTATTTT. Residues: CASSFDSFTDTQYF. Together with reference TRBV7-2 and TRBJ2-3, the CDR3 gives the full variable domain: GAGVSQSPSNKVTEKGKDVELRCDPISGHTALYWYRQSLGQGLEFLIYFQGNSAPDKSGLPSDRFSAERTGGSVSTLTIQRTQQEDSAVYLCASSFDSFTDTQYFGPGTRLTVL.

This sequence joins TRBV27 and TRBJ1-1, with 8 bases that match TRBD1. Germline V gene lookup returns CDR1 MNHEY and CDR2 SMNVEV (reference sequence). The CDR3 has 14 amino acids. The V and J ends lost 5 bases and 6 bases, in that order; junction bases with no gene match: 8. In nucleotides, the CDR3 is TGTGCCAGCAGTAAACGACAGGGGTCGGCTGAAGCTTTCTTT. It specifies CASSKRQGSAEAFF.

The genes are TRBV30 and TRBJ2-1; 12 bases align to TRBD2. This CDR3 has 16 amino acids. Germline trimming cut 2 bases from V and 2 bases from J; bases unmatched to any gene: 4. Germline CDR1 reads GTSNPN; CDR2 reads SVGIG (reference sequence). CDR3 nucleotide sequence: TGTGCCTGGAGTACCCTAGCGGGGGGGACCTACAATGAGCAGTTCTTC. Amino acid sequence: CAWSTLAGGTYNEQFF.

This clone appeared once. The genes are TRBV30 and TRBJ2-7; unclear D gene. CDR3 length: 14 amino acids. In germline, CDR1 is GTSNPN, CDR2 SVGIG (reference sequence). CDR3 residues: CVRARSPSSYEQYF. CDR3 coding DNA: TGTGTACGGGCAAGATCGCCCTCTTCCTACGAGCAGTACTTC.

J is TRBJ2-1 and V is TRBV3-1 (or the pseudogene TRBV3-2); TRBD2 is a possible D gene (6 bases). From germline, CDR1 is LGHDT and CDR2 YNNKEL (reference sequence). Trimming removed 4 bases from V and 6 bases from J, with 19 bases in between. The CDR3 totals 16 residues. The CDR3 region is CASSRKWGETLNEQFF. The DNA of the CDR3 is TGTGCCAGCAGCCGGAAATGGGGGGAGACCCTCAATGAGCAGTTCTTC.

The J gene is TRBJ1-1, the V gene TRBV7-9; D is possibly TRBD1 (5 bases). V was cut by 5 bases and J by 5 bases, with 15 bases left in between. Germline V gene lookup returns CDR1 SEHNR and CDR2 FQNEAQ (reference sequence). There are 14 residues in the CDR3. The CDR3 region is CASSPRVPGTEAFF. The CDR3 coding sequence is TGTGCCAGCAGCCCCAGGGTCCCGGGGACTGAAGCTTTCTTT. Full variable domain (missing parts from reference TRBV7-9 and TRBJ1-1): DTGVSQNPRHKITKRGQNVTFRCDPISEHNRLYWYRQTLGQGPEFLTYFQNEAQLEKSRLLSDRFSAERPKGSFSTLEIQRTEQGDSAMYLCASSPRVPGTEAFFGQGTRLTVV.

The chain links TRBV28 to TRBJ2-3; 7 nucleotides match TRBD2. CDR1 and CDR2 from the germline V gene are MDHEN and SYDVKM. This CDR3 comprises 14 residues. After removal of 3 bases from V and 0 bases from J, the junction contained 0 bases not matched to a gene. CDR3 sequence: CASSFSGSTDTQYF. The CDR3 nucleotides read TGTGCCAGCAGTTTTAGCGGGAGCACAGATACGCAGTATTTT.

The chain has TRBV6-5 and TRBJ1-2; D gene uncertain. Between the trimmed V and J ends, which lost 6 bases and 8 bases, there was a span of 10 bases. The CDR3 has 11 amino acids. CDR1 is MNHEY, CDR2 SVGAGI, per germline. CDR3 nucleotide sequence: TGTGCCAGCAGACTTAAGGAAGGCTACACCTTC. Residues: CASRLKEGYTF.

This chain joins TRBV2 and TRBJ2-5; D gene uncertain. This CDR3 has 12 residues. The V end lost 3 bases, the J end lost 4 bases, and 6 bases lay between the germline ends. CDR1 is SNHLY, CDR2 FYNNEI, per germline. The DNA of the CDR3 is TGTGCCAGCAGTGAGTTACGAGAGACCCAGTACTTC. Its translation: CASSELRETQYF. The full variable domain, in which reference TRBV2 and TRBJ2-5 provide the parts outside the CDR3, is EPEVTQTPSHQVTQMGQEVILRCVPISNHLYFYWYRQILGQKVEFLVSFYNNEISEKSEIFDDQFSVERPDGSNFTLKIRSTKLEDSAMYFCASSELRETQYFGPGTRLLVL.

The chain couples TRBV11-2 to TRBJ2-6; D ambiguous. This CDR3 has 14 amino acids. V shed 8 bases and J shed 0 bases, with 8 bases lying between them. The V gene's germline CDR1 is SGHAT and CDR2 FQNNGV. The CDR3: CASLGLSGANVLTF. DNA of the CDR3: TGTGCCAGCTTAGGCCTCTCTGGGGCCAACGTCCTGACTTTC.

The gene calls are TRBV27 and TRBJ2-7, with TRBD2 matching over 13 bases. CDR3 length: 17 residues. J gave up 5 bases and V 3 bases, and 10 bases lay outside the gene matches. From germline, CDR1 is MNHEY and CDR2 SMNVEV (reference sequence). The CDR3 is CASSFGLAGAPGNEQYF. The CDR3 coding sequence is TGTGCCAGCAGTTTTGGACTAGCGGGGGCCCCAGGGAACGAGCAGTACTTC.

This chain connects TRBV3-1 (or the pseudogene TRBV3-2) to TRBJ1-2; no reliable D call. CDR3 length: 15 residues. The germline CDR1 and CDR2 sequences are LGHDT and YNNKEL (reference sequence). V was cut by 3 bases and J by 8 bases, with 19 bases left in between. The CDR3 nucleotides read TGTGCCAGCAGCCAGCGAACAGATCGACGTGGGGGCTACACCTTC. Its translation: CASSQRTDRRGGYTF.

This chain links TRBV10-3 with TRBJ1-1; a possible D gene is TRBD1 (5 bases). V gave up 2 bases and J gave up 1 base, with 11 bases separating them. Germline CDR1 is ENHRY and CDR2 is SYGVKD. This CDR3 spans 15 amino acids. CDR3 nucleotide sequence: TGTGCCATCAGTGAGGAGGGGCGACCGAACACTGAAGCTTTCTTT. It codes for CAISEEGRPNTEAFF.